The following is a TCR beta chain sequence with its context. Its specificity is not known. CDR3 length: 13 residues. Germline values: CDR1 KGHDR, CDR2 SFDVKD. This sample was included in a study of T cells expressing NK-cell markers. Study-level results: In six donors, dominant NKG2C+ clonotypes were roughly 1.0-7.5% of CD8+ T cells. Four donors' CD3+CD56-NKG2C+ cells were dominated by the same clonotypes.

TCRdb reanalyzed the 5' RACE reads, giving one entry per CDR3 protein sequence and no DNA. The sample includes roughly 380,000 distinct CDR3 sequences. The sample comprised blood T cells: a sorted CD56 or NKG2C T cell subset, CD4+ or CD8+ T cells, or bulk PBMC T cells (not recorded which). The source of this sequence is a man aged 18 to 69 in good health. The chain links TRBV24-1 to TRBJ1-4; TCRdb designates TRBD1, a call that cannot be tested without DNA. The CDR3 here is CATEGEGYEKLFF.